The 31 T cell receptor beta chains given below trace back to one sample, sequenced in a study of vaccination and CD4 T cells after COVID-19. The sample's treatment: roughly 11-day PBMC culture with coronavirus spike peptide pools or control peptides (ViraFEST assay). The antigens of these receptors remain unknown. An Oncomine TCR Beta short-read assay was used to sequence the DNA from cultured CD4+ T cells. TCRdb ran MiXCR on the PCR reads and lists one entry per CDR3 protein. The table shows fewer than 8,000 distinct CDR3 sequences, with about 47% occurring only once. The sequenced sample consisted of CD4+ T cells from blood, cultured in vitro. Receptor source: a human donor who had recovered from COVID-19.

This clonotype came up a few times. This sequence joins TRBV7-6 and TRBJ2-2, with D tentatively TRBD1 (7 bases). CDR3 length: 14 amino acids. V was clipped by 5 bases and J by 4 bases, with 11 bases between them. CDR1 and CDR2 from the germline V gene are SGHVS and FNYEAQ. The CDR3 sequence is CASSRQGGTGELFF. The CDR3 region has the DNA TGTGCCAGCAGCCGACAGGGAGGCACCGGGGAGCTGTTTTTT.

The J gene is TRBJ2-7, the V gene TRBV20-1; TRBD2 matches at 9 bases. CDR1 is DFQATT and CDR2 is SNEGSKA in the germline V gene (reference sequence). The CDR3 contains 14 residues. Trimming removed 3 bases from V and 3 bases from J; junction bases left unmatched: 6. This CDR3 is CSASRRGGLYEQYF. The DNA of the CDR3 is TGCAGTGCTAGTAGGCGGGGGGGCCTCTACGAGCAGTACTTC.

The chain joins TRBV4-1 to TRBJ1-4; TRBD1 matches at 7 bases. With 2 bases clipped from V and 5 bases from J, the junction kept 2 bases outside the gene matches. CDR3 length equals 14 residues. Germline V gene data show CDR1 as MGHRA and CDR2 as YSYEKL. CDR3 DNA sequence: TGCGCCAGCAGCCAACAGGGGGTAAATGAAAAACTGTTTTTT. Translated, it gives CASSQQGVNEKLFF.

V and J are TRBV9 and TRBJ2-1, with 8 bases matching TRBD2. The CDR3 is made up of 15 amino acids. Trimming cost V 1 base and J 10 bases; bases outside gene matches: 10. Germline CDR1 SGDLS, CDR2 YYNGEE. The DNA for the CDR3 is TGTGCCAGCAGCGTACTCGCGGGGGGTCTTGGAGAGCAGTTCTTC. Translated: CASSVLAGGLGEQFF.

The chain recombines TRBV12-3 or TRBV12-4 with TRBJ1-2; D might be TRBD1 (6 bases). The ends were cut back, 2 bases at V and 6 bases at J, with 13 bases in the middle. The CDR3 contains 14 residues. CDR3 coding DNA: TGTGCCAGCAGTTTATCGAATCGGGGGCATGGCTACACCTTC. Protein product: CASSLSNRGHGYTF.

The sample holds a few counts of this clonotype. The rearrangement joins TRBV25-1 to TRBJ2-7; 7 bases agree with TRBD1. The V gene end was trimmed by 3 bases and the J gene end by 0 bases; junction bases not matched to a gene: 8. The CDR3 is 16 residues long. Germline V gives CDR1 MGHDK, CDR2 SYGVNS. The CDR3 DNA sequence: TGTGCCAGCAGTGATCCAAGGACAGGAAGCTCCTACGAGCAGTACTTC. This gives the protein CASSDPRTGSSYEQYF.

This clonotype showed up just a few times. The chain carries TRBV18 and TRBJ1-2; weak D call: TRBD1 (5 bases). The V gene lost 6 bases and the J gene lost 5 bases, with 13 bases spanning the gap. CDR1 KGHSH and CDR2 LQKENI come from the germline V gene. This CDR3 region has 13 residues. The CDR3 DNA sequence: TGTGCCAGCTCCCCCACGCAGGGATATGGCTACACCTTC. Its translation is CASSPTQGYGYTF.

The chain couples TRBV7-2 to TRBJ1-3; D remains unclear. V shed 1 base and J shed 3 bases, with 13 bases lying between them. CDR1 SGHTA and CDR2 FQGNSA come from the germline V gene. This CDR3 comprises 16 residues. CDR3: CASSLGGGRLGNTIYF. DNA of the CDR3: TGTGCCAGCAGCTTAGGAGGTGGCAGACTTGGAAACACCATATATTTT.

This clonotype was observed a single time. This chain links TRBV5-1 with TRBJ1-1; possibly TRBD1 for D (5 bases). V gave up 7 bases and J gave up 1 base, with 14 bases separating them. The CDR3 contains 14 residues. Germline V gene lookup returns CDR1 SGHRS and CDR2 YFSETQ. This CDR3 is CASGTGPPNTEAFF. The CDR3 bases are TGCGCCAGCGGAACGGGACCTCCGAACACTGAAGCTTTCTTT.

The chain employs TRBV12-3 or TRBV12-4 and TRBJ1-4; 9 bases map to TRBD1. The CDR3 covers 13 residues. Trimming removed 7 bases from V and 8 bases from J; junction bases left unmatched: 5. The CDR3 here is CASTDRGWEKLFF. In DNA form, the CDR3 reads TGTGCCAGCACCGACAGGGGGTGGGAAAAACTGTTTTTT.

This clonotype was seen a few times. The V gene is TRBV7-2, the J gene TRBJ2-7; TRBD2 agrees at 7 bases. This CDR3 comprises 17 residues. Germline V gives CDR1 SGHTA, CDR2 FQGNSA. Trimming took 4 bases from V and 3 from J; bases not matched to a gene: 15. The CDR3: CASSSPPRGGAVYEQYF. DNA for the CDR3: TGTGCCAGCAGCTCTCCCCCGCGCGGGGGAGCAGTCTACGAGCAGTACTTC. Together with reference TRBV7-2 and TRBJ2-7, the CDR3 gives the full variable domain: GAGVSQSPSNKVTEKGKDVELRCDPISGHTALYWYRQSLGQGLEFLIYFQGNSAPDKSGLPSDRFSAERTGGSVSTLTIQRTQQEDSAVYLCASSSPPRGGAVYEQYFGPGTRLTVT.

The sample holds one count of this clonotype. This chain joins TRBV12-3 or TRBV12-4 and TRBJ2-7, with 7 positions matching TRBD2. The V segment lost 3 bases and the J segment 6 bases; nucleotides outside the gene matches: 2. The CDR3 runs 12 residues. Here the CDR3 reads CASSLGGSEQYF. In DNA, the CDR3 is TGTGCCAGCAGTTTGGGAGGGAGCGAGCAGTACTTC.

The V and J genes are TRBV19 and TRBJ1-1; D gene uncertain. V was trimmed by 5 bases and J by 4 bases, leaving 20 bases between them. The CDR3 sequence is 16 residues long. Germline lookup yields CDR1 LNHDA and CDR2 SQIVND (reference sequence). The DNA of the CDR3 is TGTGCCAGTAGTTACCGGCACAACCAAGGGAGCACTGAAGCTTTCTTT. It codes for CASSYRHNQGSTEAFF.

V and J are TRBV7-6 and TRBJ2-3; D not resolved. Per germline, CDR1 SGHVS and CDR2 FNYEAQ. This CDR3 is 12 amino acids long. V shed 5 bases and J shed 2 bases, with 5 bases lying between them. CDR3 sequence (DNA): TGTGCCAGCAGCGATCTCACAGATACGCAGTATTTT. Its protein is CASSDLTDTQYF.

There are a few counts of this clonotype. This chain links TRBV20-1 with TRBJ1-1; no reliable D call. From germline, CDR1 is DFQATT and CDR2 SNEGSKA (reference sequence). This CDR3 is 13 amino acids long. Trimming stripped 3 bases from V and 4 bases from J, with 12 bases between. The CDR3 spells CSASLRRGTEAFF. The CDR3 DNA sequence: TGCAGTGCTAGTTTACGGCGGGGCACTGAAGCTTTCTTT.

The J gene is TRBJ2-7, the V gene TRBV27; 7 bases agree with TRBD1. The J segment lost 0 bases and the V segment lost 3 bases, leaving 5 bases of the junction unmatched. Looked up from germline, CDR1 is MNHEY and CDR2 is SMNVEV (reference sequence). CDR3 length: 15 residues. This CDR3 is CASSFQTGTSYEQYF. DNA of the CDR3: TGTGCCAGCAGTTTCCAGACAGGGACCTCCTACGAGCAGTACTTC.

Comment on this clonotype: The junction does not match germline at one end; this may be a read error. The chain uses TRBV5-5 and TRBJ2-7; TRBD2 matches at 10 bases. This CDR3 is built from 17 residues. Germline CDR1 is SGHKS and CDR2 is YYEKEE (reference sequence). The CDR3 DNA reads TGTGCCAACAGCTCCGGGACAGGATCTCTTAGCGGGAGGGAGCAGTACTTC. As protein: CANSSGTGSLSGREQYF.

The chain recombines TRBV2 with TRBJ1-2; D unresolved. The CDR3 runs 14 residues. The germline V gene has CDR1 SNHLY and CDR2 FYNNEI. Trimming took off 3 bases at V and 0 bases at J, with 8 bases between the two ends. This chain's CDR3 is CASSDNGANYGYTF. CDR3 coding DNA: TGTGCCAGCAGTGATAACGGGGCTAACTATGGCTACACCTTC.

The V gene is TRBV12-3 or TRBV12-4, the J gene TRBJ1-5; possibly TRBD1 for D (6 bases). This CDR3 is built from 14 residues. V dropped 6 bases and J dropped 3 bases, with 12 bases sitting between them. CDR3 amino acids: CASSPTGINQPQHF. CDR3 DNA sequence: TGTGCCAGCAGCCCTACAGGGATCAATCAGCCCCAGCATTTT.

This clonotype was counted a few times. The rearrangement links TRBV12-5 to TRBJ2-3, with 11 bases fitting TRBD2. V lost 3 bases, J lost 6 bases, and 17 bases stayed unmatched. Germline V gene lookup returns CDR1 LGHNT and CDR2 FRNRAP. This CDR3 has 19 amino acids. CDR3 in DNA: TGTGCTAGTGGTTTCCCCGCCACATATAGCGGGGGGGCCGGGGATACGCAGTATTTT. Its protein is CASGFPATYSGGAGDTQYF.

This clonotype was recorded once. The chain recombines TRBV5-4 with TRBJ1-2; 7 nucleotides align to TRBD1. Per germline, CDR1 SGHNT and CDR2 YYREEE (reference sequence). The junction had 8 bases not matched to a gene; V was cut back by 2 bases and J by 10 bases. This CDR3 has 13 residues. The chain's CDR3 is CASSFYIDRAYTF. The DNA of the CDR3 is TGTGCCAGCAGCTTCTATATCGACAGGGCCTACACCTTC. Together with reference TRBV5-4 and TRBJ1-2, the CDR3 gives the full variable domain: ETGVTQSPTHLIKTRGQQVTLRCSSQSGHNTVSWYQQALGQGPQFIFQYYREEENGRGNFPPRFSGLQFPNYSSELNVNALELDDSALYLCASSFYIDRAYTFGSGTRLTVV.

The chain couples TRBV6-1 to TRBJ1-2, with 9 bases lining up with TRBD1. The CDR3 extends over 13 amino acids. V was clipped by 6 bases and J by 6 bases; unmatched bases: 5. CDR1 MNHNS and CDR2 SASEGT come from the germline V gene. As DNA, the CDR3 is TGTGCCAGCAGAACCGGGACAGGGCATGGCTACACCTTC. Translation: CASRTGTGHGYTF.

CDR3 in DNA: TGTGCCAGTAGGGACAGGAGCTCCTATAATTCACCCCTCCACTTT. It encodes CASRDRSSYNSPLHF. The J gene is TRBJ1-6, the V gene TRBV19; TRBD1 matches at 7 bases. The CDR3 sequence is 15 residues long. Germline V gives CDR1 LNHDA, CDR2 SQIVND (reference sequence). Trimming took 6 bases from V and 0 from J; bases not matched to a gene: 2.

The V call is TRBV6-2 or TRBV6-3, the J call TRBJ1-2, with TRBD1 identical over 11 bases. CDR3 length: 14 amino acids. V lost 7 bases, J lost 8 bases, and 9 bases stayed unmatched. Germline V gives CDR1 MNHEY, CDR2 SVGEGT. CDR3 bases: TGTGCCAGCACCCCCGGGACAGGGGGTCGAGGCTACACCTTC. Translation: CASTPGTGGRGYTF.

There are a few counts of this clonotype. The chain links TRBV7-2 to TRBJ2-3, with D possibly matching TRBD2 (7 bases). V lost 5 bases and J 2 bases, leaving 17 bases between the germline ends. There are 16 residues in the CDR3. Germline assignment: CDR1 SGHTA and CDR2 FQGNSA. CDR3 nucleotide sequence: TGTGCCAGCAGCCAAAGGGGGGGGGTGACCACAGATACGCAGTATTTT. This gives the protein CASSQRGGVTTDTQYF.

The rearrangement links TRBV20-1 to TRBJ1-2; the D gene is possibly TRBD1 (5 bases). Trimming removed 0 bases from V and 4 bases from J, with 6 bases in between. CDR1 DFQATT and CDR2 SNEGSKA come from the germline V gene (reference sequence). This CDR3 contains 12 residues. The CDR3 reads CSARETVYGYTF. CDR3 coding DNA: TGCAGTGCTAGAGAGACAGTCTATGGCTACACCTTC.

This chain uses TRBV7-3 with TRBJ2-3; D ambiguous. Germline values: CDR1 SGHTA, CDR2 FQGTGA. This CDR3 comprises 13 residues. The ends were cut back, 5 bases at V and 3 bases at J, with 9 bases in the middle. The CDR3: CASSPYSTDTQYF. The CDR3 nucleotides are TGTGCCAGCAGCCCCTACTCAACAGATACGCAGTATTTT.

This clonotype was found a few times. The chain is built from TRBV11-2 and TRBJ1-2; 7 positions agree with TRBD1. Looked up from germline, CDR1 is SGHAT and CDR2 is FQNNGV. The V gene end was trimmed by 4 bases and the J gene end by 7 bases; junction bases not matched to a gene: 3. The CDR3 sequence is 12 residues long. The CDR3 DNA is TGTGCCAGCAGCTCGGGACAGTCTGGCTACACCTTC. It specifies CASSSGQSGYTF.

There are a few counts of this clonotype. The V call is TRBV21-1, the J call TRBJ2-4; TRBD2 is taken as the D call from the table, unchecked against the DNA. TRBV21-1 is listed as a pseudogene. This CDR3 has 16 amino acids. The CDR3 DNA reads TGTGCCAGCTCAGGACGACTAGCGGGAGGCTGGTACATTCAGTACTTC. It codes for CASSGRLAGGWYIQYF.

This clonotype was counted between two and nine times. The chain links TRBV6-1 to TRBJ1-2; D is unresolved. The CDR3 is 12 amino acids. Between the trimmed V and J ends, which lost 4 bases and 5 bases, there was a span of 8 bases. The germline V gene encodes CDR1 MNHNS and CDR2 SASEGT. CDR3 in DNA: TGTGCCAGCAGTGCGGAGCTGTATGGCTACACCTTC. This codes for CASSAELYGYTF.

A few counts support this clonotype. This chain connects TRBV20-1 to TRBJ1-2, with D tentatively TRBD1 (5 bases). The CDR3 runs to 15 residues. The germline V gene has CDR1 DFQATT and CDR2 SNEGSKA (reference sequence). V was shortened by 3 bases and J by 4 bases, with 18 bases between the two germline ends. For the CDR3, the DNA is TGCAGTGCTAGTGACGCCTCGAGGGGAGGCTATGGCTACACCTTC. This translates into CSASDASRGGYGYTF.